The T cell receptor beta chain under discussion was sequenced for a study of T cell clonotyping in hematopoietic cell transplantation. Study findings and constraints: Pathologically expanded recipient clonotypes increased progressively from day 30 to day 180 as diversity fell.

TCRdb keeps only in-frame clones here, not all; method: immunoSEQ multiplex PCR. This sample has about 16,000 clones; approximately 87% occur once, and the top ten carry around 2.5%. Note on this clone: Antigen specificity is unknown.

Trimming removed 4 bases from V and 12 bases from J; junction bases left unmatched: 8. The CDR3 consists of 12 residues. Germline CDR1 SGHKS, CDR2 YYEKEE (reference sequence). V and J are TRBV5-5 and TRBJ2-7; 9 bases line up with TRBD1. This clonotype was sampled from a man aged 50 to 60 in good health. Some clones in this sample may be carry-over from other donors' samples. The sample was peripheral blood mononuclear cells. CDR3 sequence (DNA): TGTGCCAGCAGCCCGACAGGGGGGTATGGGTACTTC. This codes for CASSPTGGYGYF.